This T cell receptor beta chain was sequenced during a study of somatic mutations in cytotoxic T cells in rheumatoid arthritis. Study results and caveats: CD8+ clonality rose with age in rheumatoid arthritis patients, unlike in healthy controls. The study found that the largest CD8+ clone exceeded 20% of CD8+ cells in about an eighth of the roughly 60 patients.

In regard to this clone: Its matching antigen is unknown.

Germline assignment: CDR1 MNHEY and CDR2 SMNVEV (reference sequence). Trimming left V 4 bases short and J 6 bases short, with 10 bases between. This CDR3 contains 12 residues. Some clones are missing from TCRdb's copy, which holds only in-frame ones; the method was immunoSEQ multiplex PCR. In the table there are some 5,600 clones, 82% of which are singletons. This sequence originates from an adult with rheumatoid arthritis. Sequencing was carried out using CD8+ T cells sorted from blood. The gene calls are TRBV27 and TRBJ2-7, with D maybe TRBD1 (5 bases). CDR3 bases: TGTGCCAGCAGTTACAGGATCGGCGAGCAGTACTTC. It yields the protein CASSYRIGEQYF.